Presented here are 14 T cell receptor beta chains from one specimen sequenced in a study of shared clonotypes between healthy human individuals. CD45RO-negative, CCR7-selected cells formed the naive CD8 fraction, which excluded terminally differentiated effector memory CD45RA+ cells. TCRdb keeps only in-frame clones here, not all; method: immunoSEQ multiplex PCR. The sample has approximately 2,000,000 clones; just under 95% are singletons. The source material was naive CD8+ T cells from PBMCs. The receptors were sampled from a man aged 18 to 29 in good health. Some clones in this sample may be carry-over from other donors' samples.

The chain is built from TRBV2 and TRBJ2-7, with a weak D call TRBD2 (5 bases). There are 14 residues in the CDR3. Trimming pared 2 bases from V and 1 base from J, leaving 9 bases between. CDR1 SNHLY and CDR2 FYNNEI come from the germline V gene. CDR3 DNA sequence: TGTGCCAGCAGTGAAAACCTAGCTTCCTACGAGCAGTACTTC. Translating it yields CASSENLASYEQYF.

The sample holds one count of this clone. The J gene is TRBJ2-3, the V gene TRBV5-6, with 7 bases matching TRBD2. The V and J ends lost 9 bases and 3 bases, in that order; junction bases with no gene match: 22. The CDR3 has 18 amino acids. Germline V gene lookup returns CDR1 SGHDT and CDR2 YYEEEE. The CDR3 nucleotides are TGTGCCACTCATACCTCTCTCTGGGAGGGCCGGGTGACAGATACGCAGTATTTT. Translation: CATHTSLWEGRVTDTQYF.

This clone was recorded a few times. The same CDR3 is also encoded by other DNA sequences in this sample. This rearrangement joins TRBV6-5 to TRBJ2-1, with 7 nucleotides matching TRBD2. Germline V gives CDR1 MNHEY, CDR2 SVGAGI. The trim removed 2 bases at V and 2 bases at J, leaving 3 bases unmatched. The CDR3 runs to 15 residues. The CDR3 spells CASSYGLAAYNEQFF. CDR3 bases: TGTGCCAGCAGTTACGGGCTAGCGGCCTACAATGAGCAGTTCTTC.

The V and J genes are TRBV9 and TRBJ2-1; D gene unclear. V lost 4 bases to trimming and J lost 8 bases, with 16 bases between them. Germline V gives CDR1 SGDLS, CDR2 YYNGEE. CDR3 length: 14 residues. CDR3 DNA: TGTGCCAGCAGCTCCCGAGAAGGCCCTCATGAGCAGTTCTTC. Encoded protein: CASSSREGPHEQFF.

On this clone: Other nucleotide sequences in the sample specify the same CDR3. The rearrangement uses TRBV27 and TRBJ1-3; no clear D gene. The V gene's germline CDR1 is MNHEY and CDR2 SMNVEV (reference sequence). The CDR3 contains 12 residues. V was pared by 4 bases and J by 2 bases, with 3 bases between. CDR3 sequence reads: CASSSPGNTIYF. CDR3 DNA: TGTGCCAGCAGTTCACCTGGAAACACCATATATTTT.

The rearrangement links TRBV27 to TRBJ2-7; D not certain. Trimming shortened V by 4 bases and J by 7 bases, and 17 bases separated the two germline ends. The CDR3 extends over 14 amino acids. In germline, CDR1 is MNHEY, CDR2 SMNVEV (reference sequence). The CDR3 region is CASSWSIGVEEQYF. The CDR3 DNA reads as TGTGCCAGCAGTTGGTCCATTGGGGTGGAAGAGCAGTACTTC.

This clone appeared once. The chain recombines TRBV2 with TRBJ2-2; D is possibly TRBD1 (6 bases). The germline V and J ends were trimmed by 2 bases and 6 bases, with 13 bases remaining between them. Germline assignment: CDR1 SNHLY and CDR2 FYNNEI. CDR3 size: 15 residues. CDR3 sequence: CASSEIRTESGELFF. In DNA, the CDR3 is TGTGCCAGCAGTGAAATAAGGACAGAGTCCGGGGAGCTGTTTTTT.

This clone was counted a single time. Within the sample, other DNA sequences also encode this same CDR3. The V gene is TRBV28, the J gene TRBJ2-7, with D tentatively TRBD1 or TRBD2 (5 bases each). Per germline, CDR1 MDHEN and CDR2 SYDVKM. The CDR3 consists of 14 residues. V gave up 5 bases and J gave up 3 bases, with 14 bases separating them. CDR3 coding DNA: TGTGCCAGCAGTCCCCGGGACGGGCTCTACGAGCAGTACTTC. Translated: CASSPRDGLYEQYF.

In the case of this clone: Other DNA sequences of this sample code for an identical CDR3. The genes are TRBV27 and TRBJ1-5; D not certain. With 3 bases removed from V and 2 bases from J, the gap between germline ends came to 2 bases. The CDR3 covers 12 residues. Germline CDR1 and CDR2: MNHEY and SMNVEV (reference sequence). The CDR3 is CASSFRNQPQHF. The CDR3 DNA reads as TGTGCCAGCAGTTTCCGCAATCAGCCCCAGCATTTT.

The chain combines TRBV7-9 with TRBJ2-1; 8 nucleotides agree with TRBD2. Germline CDR1 SEHNR, CDR2 FQNEAQ (reference sequence). There are 16 residues in the CDR3. V was clipped by 4 bases and J by 2 bases; unmatched bases: 7. DNA for the CDR3: TGTGCCAGCAGCTCGAAACTAGCGGAGCCCTACAATGAGCAGTTCTTC. It encodes CASSSKLAEPYNEQFF.

Concerning this clone: Other DNA sequences of this sample code for an identical CDR3. V and J are TRBV19 and TRBJ1-1; D remains unclear. The CDR3 extends over 11 amino acids. Germline CDR1 LNHDA, CDR2 SQIVND (reference sequence). V dropped 6 bases and J dropped 8 bases, with 10 bases sitting between them. Written as DNA, the CDR3 is TGTGCCAGTAGAGTCGGCACCGAAGCTTTCTTT. Translating it yields CASRVGTEAFF.

This chain uses TRBV5-4 with TRBJ1-1, with D unclear. Germline V lookup: CDR1 SGHNT, CDR2 YYREEE (reference sequence). Trimming removed 0 bases from V and 1 base from J, with 16 bases in between. CDR3 size: 17 residues. DNA for the CDR3: TGTGCCAGCAGCTTGGAAGAGGGTGGCAGACCGAACACTGAAGCTTTCTTT. It yields the protein CASSLEEGGRPNTEAFF. The full variable domain, with the rest looked up from reference TRBV5-4 and TRBJ1-1, is ETGVTQSPTHLIKTRGQQVTLRCSSQSGHNTVSWYQQALGQGPQFIFQYYREEENGRGNFPPRFSGLQFPNYSSELNVNALELDDSALYLCASSLEEGGRPNTEAFFGQGTRLTVV.

The CDR3 loop reads CASSFPLAGVDNEQFF. CDR3 DNA sequence: TGTGCCAGCAGCTTCCCCCTAGCGGGAGTTGACAATGAGCAGTTCTTC. This chain connects TRBV7-2 to TRBJ2-1; 10 nucleotides align to TRBD2. Germline trimming cut 3 bases from V and 5 bases from J; bases unmatched to any gene: 7. CDR3 length equals 16 residues. Looked up from germline, CDR1 is SGHTA and CDR2 is FQGNSA.

The chain employs TRBV19 and TRBJ2-5; 11 bases align to TRBD1. Germline CDR1 LNHDA, CDR2 SQIVND (reference sequence). The CDR3 has 14 amino acids. The trim removed 3 bases at V and 7 bases at J, leaving 4 bases unmatched. The DNA of the CDR3 is TGTGCCAGTAGTATGGCAGGGACAGGGGGGACCCAGTACTTC. Translation: CASSMAGTGGTQYF.